Presented here are 28 T cell receptor beta chains from one specimen sequenced in a study of beta chain features in type 1 diabetes. Expressed TCRB transcripts got sequenced, as all isolated RNA was reverse transcribed. TCRdb keeps only in-frame clones here, not all; method: immunoSEQ multiplex PCR. Here the sample spans 300,000 to 450,000 clones, around 20% being singletons. Sequencing was performed on naive CD4+ T cells from blood. The receptor source for this set is a woman aged 18-29 years in good health.

This clone was seen only a few times. This sequence joins TRBV5-1 and TRBJ2-1; 9 bases match TRBD1. Germline CDR1 reads SGHRS; CDR2 reads YFSETQ. V lost 4 bases, J lost 4 bases, and 12 bases stayed unmatched. The CDR3 loop spans 17 amino acids. The CDR3 spells CASSREGPGQGYNEQFF. CDR3 in DNA: TGCGCCAGCAGCCGTGAGGGGCCGGGACAGGGATACAATGAGCAGTTCTTC.

This chain joins TRBV5-1 and TRBJ2-2, with TRBD2 as a possible D gene (5 bases). Between the trimmed V and J ends, which lost 6 bases and 5 bases, there was a span of 11 bases. The CDR3 spans 13 residues. Germline CDR1 reads SGHRS; CDR2 reads YFSETQ. This CDR3 is CASNIGGTGELFF. The CDR3 coding sequence is TGCGCCAGCAACATAGGAGGTACCGGGGAGCTGTTTTTT.

There are a few counts of this clone. This sequence joins TRBV10-3 and TRBJ1-1, with 8 bases fitting TRBD1. The V segment lost 10 bases and the J segment 8 bases; nucleotides outside the gene matches: 12. Looked up from germline, CDR1 is ENHRY and CDR2 is SYGVKD. The CDR3 sequence is 13 residues long. In DNA, the CDR3 is TGTGCCACATCGACAGGGGATATTACCGAAGCTTTCTTT. It encodes CATSTGDITEAFF.

This clone appeared a few times. The chain recombines TRBV9 with TRBJ2-7; tentative D call: TRBD2 (6 bases). The CDR3 runs to 14 residues. Trimming took off 0 bases at V and 2 bases at J, with 9 bases between the two ends. Germline CDR1 is SGDLS and CDR2 is YYNGEE. CDR3 residues: CASSVGWGAYEQYF. The DNA for the CDR3 is TGTGCCAGCAGCGTAGGATGGGGGGCCTACGAGCAGTACTTC.

The chain employs TRBV18 and TRBJ2-1; D gene uncertain. Germline CDR1 reads KGHSH; CDR2 reads LQKENI. Trimming removed 5 bases from V and 6 bases from J, with 5 bases in between. The CDR3 has 11 amino acids. The CDR3 DNA reads TGTGCCAGCTCATTCCTCAATGAGCAGTTCTTC. Its protein is CASSFLNEQFF.

This clone was found a few times. Here the CDR3 reads CASSPPRDSDNEQYF. The DNA of the CDR3 is TGTGCCAGCAGTCCTCCCCGGGACAGCGATAACGAGCAGTACTTC. The V call is TRBV6-6, the J call TRBJ2-7, with 7 bases identical to TRBD1. The CDR3 extends over 15 amino acids. The trim removed 5 bases at V and 5 bases at J, leaving 12 bases unmatched. From germline, CDR1 is MNHNY and CDR2 SVGAGI (reference sequence).

This clone was recorded a few times. The J gene is TRBJ2-3, the V gene TRBV4-1; the D is unclear. The CDR3 consists of 13 residues. V gave up 7 bases and J gave up 0 bases, with 8 bases separating them. CDR1 and CDR2 from the germline V gene are MGHRA and YSYEKL. The CDR3 spells CASTGPSTDTQYF. CDR3 sequence (DNA): TGCGCCAGCACGGGTCCTAGCACAGATACGCAGTATTTT.

This clone was counted between two and nine times. This chain connects TRBV18 to TRBJ2-5; D gene uncertain. The V gene's germline CDR1 is KGHSH and CDR2 LQKENI. Trimming removed 4 bases at V and 5 bases at J, with 11 bases between. The CDR3 runs 13 residues. The CDR3 region has the DNA TGTGCCAGCTCACTCCTCTCGAGGGAGACCCAGTACTTC. Encoded protein: CASSLLSRETQYF.

CDR3 protein: CASSLSSGGRSYEQYF. CDR3 coding DNA: TGTGCCAGCAGTCTCAGTAGCGGGGGGCGCTCCTACGAGCAGTACTTC. The rearrangement joins TRBV6-6 to TRBJ2-7; 10 positions agree with TRBD2. V shed 5 bases and J 0 bases; nucleotides not matched to a gene: 7. This CDR3 is built from 16 residues. Germline lookup yields CDR1 MNHNY and CDR2 SVGAGI (reference sequence).

This sequence joins TRBV11-2 and TRBJ1-5; a possible D gene is TRBD1 (5 bases). V dropped 3 bases and J dropped 5 bases, with 17 bases sitting between them. The germline V gene encodes CDR1 SGHAT and CDR2 FQNNGV. The CDR3 is made up of 16 amino acids. The CDR3 sequence: CASSFRNWGRDQPQHF. CDR3 coding DNA: TGTGCCAGCAGCTTTCGGAACTGGGGCAGAGATCAGCCCCAGCATTTT.

The genes are TRBV2 and TRBJ1-1; the match to TRBD1 covers 8 bases. Germline trimming cut 3 bases from V and 0 bases from J; bases unmatched to any gene: 6. The germline CDR1 and CDR2 sequences are SNHLY and FYNNEI. The CDR3 covers 16 residues. CDR3 region: CASSDGQGILNTEAFF. The CDR3 nucleotides read TGTGCCAGCAGTGATGGACAGGGCATTTTGAACACTGAAGCTTTCTTT. The full variable domain, with the rest looked up from reference TRBV2 and TRBJ1-1, is EPEVTQTPSHQVTQMGQEVILRCVPISNHLYFYWYRQILGQKVEFLVSFYNNEISEKSEIFDDQFSVERPDGSNFTLKIRSTKLEDSAMYFCASSDGQGILNTEAFFGQGTRLTVV.

The chain joins TRBV2 to TRBJ1-5; D possibly corresponds to TRBD1 (6 bases). The CDR3 consists of 14 residues. Trimming stripped 3 bases from V and 3 bases from J, with 9 bases between. The germline V gene encodes CDR1 SNHLY and CDR2 FYNNEI. Written as DNA, the CDR3 is TGTGCCAGCAGTGACTCAGGGGTCAATCAGCCCCAGCATTTT. This gives the protein CASSDSGVNQPQHF. Based on the CDR3 plus reference TRBV2 and TRBJ1-5, the full variable domain is EPEVTQTPSHQVTQMGQEVILRCVPISNHLYFYWYRQILGQKVEFLVSFYNNEISEKSEIFDDQFSVERPDGSNFTLKIRSTKLEDSAMYFCASSDSGVNQPQHFGDGTRLSIL.

This clone was picked up a small number of times. The chain combines TRBV19 with TRBJ1-5; the D gene is possibly TRBD1 (6 bases). CDR1 is LNHDA, CDR2 SQIVND, per germline (reference sequence). Trimming removed 6 bases from V and 7 bases from J, with 19 bases in between. The CDR3 is 15 amino acids. The CDR3 sequence: CASSPGHTVGQPQHF. For the CDR3, the DNA is TGTGCCAGTAGCCCGGGACATACGGTGGGACAGCCCCAGCATTTT.

The rearrangement uses TRBV2 and TRBJ2-2, with TRBD2 matching 7 bases. Losses at the gene ends were 3 bases for V and 2 bases for J; bases not matched to a gene: 6. Germline V gives CDR1 SNHLY, CDR2 FYNNEI. CDR3 length equals 16 residues. CDR3 amino acids: CASSEMGLSNTGELFF. Written as DNA, the CDR3 is TGTGCCAGCAGTGAGATGGGACTAAGTAACACCGGGGAGCTGTTTTTT.

The chain carries TRBV4-1 and TRBJ2-7; possibly TRBD1 for D (5 bases). Looked up from germline, CDR1 is MGHRA and CDR2 is YSYEKL. The CDR3 loop spans 13 amino acids. V shed 1 base and J shed 3 bases, with 7 bases lying between them. CDR3 coding DNA: TGCGCCAGCAGCCAAGGACAGCACTACGAGCAGTACTTC. This sequence encodes CASSQGQHYEQYF.

Only a few counts were recorded for this clone. The V call is TRBV9, the J call TRBJ2-2; 7 bases align to TRBD2. CDR3 length equals 14 residues. V was clipped by 5 bases and J by 1 base; unmatched bases: 2. Germline loops: CDR1 SGDLS, CDR2 YYNGEE. Here the CDR3 reads CASSRGENTGELFF. For the CDR3, the DNA is TGTGCCAGCAGTCGGGGGGAGAACACCGGGGAGCTGTTTTTT.

This clone has more than one count but fewer than ten. The chain recombines TRBV4-1 with TRBJ2-7, with D tentatively TRBD2 (6 bases). The CDR3 is 13 residues long. Germline CDR1 is MGHRA and CDR2 is YSYEKL. Trimming stripped 4 bases from V and 5 bases from J, with 12 bases between. CDR3 DNA sequence: TGCGCCAGCAGCCCCAGCGGGCGTGACGAGCAGTACTTC. The encoded protein is CASSPSGRDEQYF.

The chain links TRBV2 to TRBJ2-1; 13 bases map to TRBD2. The CDR3 length is 13 residues. Germline CDR1 is SNHLY and CDR2 is FYNNEI. V dropped 8 bases and J dropped 7; count of bases not matched to a gene: 2. Here the CDR3 reads CASGLAGANEQFF. The CDR3 DNA is TGTGCCAGCGGACTAGCGGGAGCGAATGAGCAGTTCTTC.

This clone has more than one count but fewer than ten. J is TRBJ2-6 and V is TRBV7-9; D call uncertain. V was cut by 7 bases and J by 2 bases, with 12 bases left in between. The CDR3 totals 15 residues. The germline V gene encodes CDR1 SEHNR and CDR2 FQNEAQ (reference sequence). The CDR3 DNA reads as TGTGCCAGCACCCCGCCGAGTGCTGGGGCCAACGTCCTGACTTTC. This gives the protein CASTPPSAGANVLTF.

Points on this clone: This sample includes further DNA sequences coding for the same CDR3. V gene TRBV5-1 combines with J gene TRBJ2-7; possible D gene TRBD1, 5 bases. The germline V gene encodes CDR1 SGHRS and CDR2 YFSETQ. The CDR3 runs to 14 residues. Trimming stripped 0 bases from V and 2 bases from J, with 9 bases between. The DNA for the CDR3 is TGCGCCAGCAGCTTGGTAGCAGGGACCTACGAGCAGTACTTC. It specifies CASSLVAGTYEQYF.

V gene TRBV18 combines with J gene TRBJ2-1; TRBD2 matches at 10 bases. Trimming cost V 1 base and J 5 bases; bases outside gene matches: 2. CDR1 and CDR2 (germline): KGHSH, LQKENI. The CDR3 has 15 residues. Here the CDR3 DNA reads TGTGCCAGCTCACCACTAGCGGGAGGCCACAATGAGCAGTTCTTC. It specifies CASSPLAGGHNEQFF.

This clone came up a few times. The junction departs from germline at one end; a sequencing error may be responsible. The V and J genes are TRBV2 and TRBJ2-7; no clear D gene. CDR1 and CDR2 (germline): SNHLY, FYNNEI. The CDR3 consists of 8 residues. The CDR3 protein is CASSVRCF. The DNA for the CDR3 is TGTGCCAGCAGCGTTAGATGCTTC.

This clone was observed a few times. The V and J genes are TRBV19 and TRBJ1-4; D not resolved. Germline V gene sequence: CDR1 LNHDA, CDR2 SQIVND (reference sequence). V was pared by 5 bases and J by 0 bases, with 7 bases between. The CDR3 loop spans 14 amino acids. This chain's CDR3 is CASSEQATNEKLFF. In DNA, the CDR3 is TGTGCCAGTAGTGAGCAGGCAACTAATGAAAAACTGTTTTTT. The variable domain in full, with the rest retrieved from reference TRBV19 and TRBJ1-4, is DGGITQSPKYLFRKEGQNVTLSCEQNLNHDAMYWYRQDPGQGLRLIYYSQIVNDFQKGDIAEGYSVSREKKESFPLTVTSAQKNPTAFYLCASSEQATNEKLFFGSGTQLSVL.

This clone was detected only a few times. The CDR3 DNA follows: TGCGCCAGCAGCCAATTTAGGACTAGCGGGGTTACAAGCTCCTACGAGCAGTACTTC. Translation: CASSQFRTSGVTSSYEQYF. This rearrangement joins TRBV4-1 to TRBJ2-7, with 12 bases aligning to TRBD2. The CDR3 length is 19 residues. V shed 2 bases and J 0 bases; nucleotides not matched to a gene: 11. Germline lookup yields CDR1 MGHRA and CDR2 YSYEKL.

There are a few counts of this clone. The chain combines TRBV6-5 with TRBJ2-1; D remains unclear. CDR1 MNHEY and CDR2 SVGAGI come from the germline V gene. CDR3 length: 11 amino acids. Trimming pared 7 bases from V and 7 bases from J, leaving 8 bases between. The CDR3 coding sequence is TGTGCCAGCAAAGGCGGTAATGAGCAGTTCTTC. It encodes CASKGGNEQFF.

This chain links TRBV29-1 with TRBJ2-7, with TRBD1 identical over 7 bases. The V gene's germline CDR1 is SQVTM and CDR2 ANQGSEA. The CDR3 runs 12 residues. With V trimmed by 4 bases and J by 5 bases, 5 bases remained unmatched. CDR3 DNA: TGCAGCGTTGTGAGAGGGGGCAACGAGCAGTACTTC. This translates into CSVVRGGNEQYF.

V gene TRBV5-8 combines with J gene TRBJ1-5; 8 bases are shared with TRBD1. J lost 9 bases, V lost 0 bases, and 11 bases had no gene match. There are 16 residues in the CDR3. Germline V gives CDR1 SGHTS, CDR2 YDEGEE. In DNA form, the CDR3 reads TGTGCCAGCAGCTTGGGTACAGGGGGTCCGGGAGGGCCCCAGCATTTT. Translated, it gives CASSLGTGGPGGPQHF.

This clone came up a few times. V is TRBV5-4 and J is TRBJ1-1; unclear D gene. The germline V gene encodes CDR1 SGHNT and CDR2 YYREEE (reference sequence). Trimming shortened V by 2 bases and J by 8 bases, and 10 bases separated the two germline ends. This CDR3 is 12 amino acids long. The CDR3 protein is CASSFQDLEAFF. The CDR3 region has the DNA TGTGCCAGCAGCTTCCAGGATCTAGAAGCTTTCTTT.